This TCR beta chain was identified during a study of T cell repertoires in aging, cancer and after chemotherapy. Overall study: Glioblastoma patients receiving temozolomide-based therapy gave paired samples before and after chemotherapy. Some 8.1 million TCR reads were in the whole dataset. Overall study results and limits: Loss of evenness, beyond lost richness, contributed to age-related TCR diversity decline in cancer patients. Across the chemotherapy interval, each cancer cohort showed higher median generation probability, suggesting thymic rebound.

This clonotype is medium-sized in the sample. Its antigen is as yet unknown. A mixed TRB-A/B primer pool amplified rearranged TRB by multiplex touch-down PCR. TCRdb passed the multiplex PCR reads through MiXCR, listing each CDR3 protein once. The sample comprises roughly 3,400 distinct CDR3 sequences, around a quarter of which are singletons, and around 4.2% rests with the top ten. CDR1 MNHEY and CDR2 SMNVEV come from the germline V gene (reference sequence). V lost 4 bases and J lost 4, with 11 bases in between. This CDR3 has 13 residues. Peripheral blood genomic DNA, not sorted cells or RNA, was the template.

The sequence derives from a human donor with a solid tumor. What was sequenced was blood. This rearrangement joins TRBV27 to TRBJ2-7, with D possibly matching TRBD2 (6 bases). The CDR3 DNA is TGTGCCAGCAGTTCCGGGAGAAGGTACGAGCAGTACTTC. Translated, it gives CASSSGRRYEQYF.